A selection of T cell receptor beta chains follows, all from one sample in a study of cytotoxic CD8 clonotypes in ibrutinib-treated CLL. Repertoires were generated with immunoSEQ multiplex PCR, while TCRdb's copy carries only in-frame clones and drops some. The table has around 25,000 clones, 68% seen once. The sample consisted of PBMCs, taken after 24 months of ibrutinib treatment. These receptors were taken from a human donor with chronic lymphocytic leukemia. The CDR3 runs from the conserved cysteine through the conserved F or W. The D gene is left open where the match is weak. Clone size is shown for a subset of rows, as once, few, many or a class of expanded clone.

j_call clone_size d_call v_call cdr3_aa cdr3_nt
TRBJ2-5 - - TRBV5-5 CASSSPLQETQYF TGTGCCAGCAGCTCCCCGCTGCAAGAGACCCAGTACTTC
TRBJ2-7 - - TRBV9 CASSLDPTEDYEQYF TGTGCCAGCAGCTTAGATCCGACGGAAGACTACGAGCAGTACTTC
TRBJ2-7 - TRBD1 TRBV28 CASSLAGTGSYEQYF TGTGCCAGCAGTTTAGCCGGGACAGGGTCCTACGAGCAGTACTTC
TRBJ1-5 - - TRBV2 CASSEAQTGIGNQPQHF TGTGCCAGCAGTGAAGCGCAAACAGGGATTGGCAATCAGCCCCAGCATTTT
TRBJ2-3 - - TRBV9 CASSPLFAITDTQYF TGTGCCAGCAGCCCCCTGTTTGCGATTACAGATACGCAGTATTTT
TRBJ2-2 - TRBD1 TRBV11-3 CASSARTGGTGELFF TGTGCCAGCAGCGCCCGCACAGGGGGCACCGGGGAGCTGTTTTTT
TRBJ2-1 - TRBD1 TRBV5-6 CASSLGQGVNEQFF TGTGCCAGCAGCTTGGGACAGGGGGTCAATGAGCAGTTCTTC
TRBJ2-5 - TRBD1 TRBV5-5 CASSPTGGKETQYF TGTGCCAGCAGCCCCACAGGGGGCAAAGAGACCCAGTACTTC
TRBJ1-2 medium-sized - TRBV5-6 CASSLSAVSGTF TGTGCCAGCAGCTTGAGTGCTGTCTCGGGGACCTTC
TRBJ1-1 - - TRBV11-2 CASSPPGTFNTEAFF TGTGCCAGCAGCCCTCCCGGGACCTTTAACACTGAAGCTTTCTTT